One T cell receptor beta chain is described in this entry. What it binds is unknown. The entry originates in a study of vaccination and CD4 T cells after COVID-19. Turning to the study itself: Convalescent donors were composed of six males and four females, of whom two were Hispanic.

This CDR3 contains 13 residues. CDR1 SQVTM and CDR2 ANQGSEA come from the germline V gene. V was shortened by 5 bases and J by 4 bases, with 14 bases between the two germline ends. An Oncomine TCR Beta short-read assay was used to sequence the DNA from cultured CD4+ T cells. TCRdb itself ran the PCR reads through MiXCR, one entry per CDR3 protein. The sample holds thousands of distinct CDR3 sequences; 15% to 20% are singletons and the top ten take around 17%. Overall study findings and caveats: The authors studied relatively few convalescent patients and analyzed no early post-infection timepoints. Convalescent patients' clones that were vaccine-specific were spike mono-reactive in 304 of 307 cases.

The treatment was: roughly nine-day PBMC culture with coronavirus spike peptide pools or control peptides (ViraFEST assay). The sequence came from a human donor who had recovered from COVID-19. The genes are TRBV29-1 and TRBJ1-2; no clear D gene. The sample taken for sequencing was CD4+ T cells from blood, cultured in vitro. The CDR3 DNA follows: TGCAGCGTTCAGAGGGATTATAGCTATGGCTACACCTTC. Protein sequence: CSVQRDYSYGYTF.